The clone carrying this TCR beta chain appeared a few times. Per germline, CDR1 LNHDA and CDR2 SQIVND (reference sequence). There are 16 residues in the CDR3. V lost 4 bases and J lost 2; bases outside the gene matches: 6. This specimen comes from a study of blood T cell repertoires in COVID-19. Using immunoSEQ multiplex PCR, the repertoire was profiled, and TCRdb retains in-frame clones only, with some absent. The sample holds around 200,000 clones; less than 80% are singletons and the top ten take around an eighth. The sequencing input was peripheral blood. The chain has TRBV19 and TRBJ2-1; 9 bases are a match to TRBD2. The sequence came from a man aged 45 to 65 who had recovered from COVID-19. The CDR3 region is CASSSPASGTYNEQFF. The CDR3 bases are TGTGCCAGTAGTAGCCCGGCTAGCGGGACCTACAATGAGCAGTTCTTC.